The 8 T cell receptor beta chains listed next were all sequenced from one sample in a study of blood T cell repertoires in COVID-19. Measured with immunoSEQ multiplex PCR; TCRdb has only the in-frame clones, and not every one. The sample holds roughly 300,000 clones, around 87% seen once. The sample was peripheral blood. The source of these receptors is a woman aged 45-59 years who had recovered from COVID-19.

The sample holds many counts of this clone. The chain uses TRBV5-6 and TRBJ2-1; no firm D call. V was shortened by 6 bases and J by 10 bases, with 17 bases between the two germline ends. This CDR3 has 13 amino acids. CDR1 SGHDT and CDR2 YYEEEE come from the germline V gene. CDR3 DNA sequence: TGTGCCAGCAAAGGATGGGCACAATCGGAGCAGTTCTTC. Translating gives CASKGWAQSEQFF.

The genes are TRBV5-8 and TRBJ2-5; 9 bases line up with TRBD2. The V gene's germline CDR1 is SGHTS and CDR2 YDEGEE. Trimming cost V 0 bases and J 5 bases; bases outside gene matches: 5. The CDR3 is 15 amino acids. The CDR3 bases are TGTGCCAGCAGCTTGGGGACAGCGGGAGGTGAGACCCAGTACTTC. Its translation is CASSLGTAGGETQYF.

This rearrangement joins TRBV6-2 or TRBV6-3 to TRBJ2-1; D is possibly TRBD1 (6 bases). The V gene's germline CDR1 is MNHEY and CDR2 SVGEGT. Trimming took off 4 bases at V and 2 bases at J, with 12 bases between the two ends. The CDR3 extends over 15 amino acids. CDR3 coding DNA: TGTGCCAGCAGTTTCGACAGGCTGACCTACAATGAGCAGTTCTTC. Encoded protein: CASSFDRLTYNEQFF.

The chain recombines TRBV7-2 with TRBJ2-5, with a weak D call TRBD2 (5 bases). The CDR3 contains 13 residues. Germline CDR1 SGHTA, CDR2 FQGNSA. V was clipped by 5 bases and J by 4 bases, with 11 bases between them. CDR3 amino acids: CASSTRARETQYF. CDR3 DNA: TGTGCCAGCAGCACGAGGGCCCGAGAGACCCAGTACTTC.

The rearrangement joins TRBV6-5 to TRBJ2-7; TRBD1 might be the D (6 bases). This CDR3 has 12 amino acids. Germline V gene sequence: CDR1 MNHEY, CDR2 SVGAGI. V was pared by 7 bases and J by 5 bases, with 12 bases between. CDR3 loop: CASTGRGDEQYF. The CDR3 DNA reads TGTGCCAGCACAGGCAGGGGCGACGAGCAGTACTTC.

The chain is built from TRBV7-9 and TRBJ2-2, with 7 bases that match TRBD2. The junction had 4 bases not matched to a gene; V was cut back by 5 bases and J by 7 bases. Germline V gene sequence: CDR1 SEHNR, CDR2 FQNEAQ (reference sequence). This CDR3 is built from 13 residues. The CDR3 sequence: CASSRRDYGELFF. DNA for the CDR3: TGTGCCAGCAGCCGACGGGACTACGGGGAGCTGTTTTTT.

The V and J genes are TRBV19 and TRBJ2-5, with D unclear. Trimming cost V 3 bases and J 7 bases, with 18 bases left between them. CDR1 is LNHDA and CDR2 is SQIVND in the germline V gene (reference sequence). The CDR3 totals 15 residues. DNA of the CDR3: TGTGCCAGTAGTATCAACTACAACCTTAAAGGGACCCAGTACTTC. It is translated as CASSINYNLKGTQYF.

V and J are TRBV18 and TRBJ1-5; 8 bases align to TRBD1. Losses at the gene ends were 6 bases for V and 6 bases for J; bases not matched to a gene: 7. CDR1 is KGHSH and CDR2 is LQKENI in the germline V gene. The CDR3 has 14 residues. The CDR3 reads CASSLDRGAQPQHF. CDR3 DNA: TGTGCCAGCTCCCTCGACAGGGGAGCTCAGCCCCAGCATTTT.